This entry describes one T cell receptor beta chain. These data originate in a study of low-dose radiotherapy and immunotherapy resistance in tumors. TRAV- and TRBV-specific primers, spanning alpha and beta chains, primed first-strand cDNA. TCRs were amplified for approximately 21 PCR cycles with a constant-region primer and V-primer adapter. mRNA, after isolation, was amplified by in vitro transcription. One entry per CDR3 protein, called by TCRdb with MiXCR from the reads. The sample contains tens of thousands of distinct CDR3 sequences, around a third of which appear only once. Time point specified: before trial treatment. The V gene's germline CDR1 is SGHTA and CDR2 FQGTGA. The CDR3 is 13 amino acids. V shed 11 bases, J shed 4 bases, and the junction held 7 bases outside the gene matches.

The TCR originated in a male donor with gallbladder cancer. The chain carries TRBV7-3 and TRBJ2-2; 7 bases are a match to TRBD2. The material was PBMCs, obtained before treatment. The DNA for the CDR3 is TGTGCCGTCCGAGGCGGGAGCACCGGGGAGCTGTTTTTT. Its translation is CAVRGGSTGELFF.